The 19 T cell receptor beta chains listed next were all sequenced from one sample in a study of cytomegalovirus exposure and HLA in healthy donors. The PCR used 60 Vbeta and 13 Jbeta primers. Assay: immunoSEQ multiplex PCR; the TCRdb copy retains only in-frame clones and omits some. The sample has 250,000 to 350,000 clones, 85% to 90% seen once. The material sequenced was PBMCs. These receptors all stem from a woman under 30 in good health and CMV-seronegative.

This chain connects TRBV5-1 to TRBJ2-3, with 8 bases aligning to TRBD1. Germline V gives CDR1 SGHRS, CDR2 YFSETQ. The V gene end was trimmed by 0 bases and the J gene end by 0 bases; junction bases not matched to a gene: 3. The CDR3 extends over 16 amino acids. The DNA for the CDR3 is TGCGCCAGCAGCTTGGGGGACAGGTTAAGCACAGATACGCAGTATTTT. Translation: CASSLGDRLSTDTQYF.

V is TRBV5-1 and J is TRBJ2-3, with TRBD2 matching over 8 bases. The CDR3 sequence is 17 residues long. CDR1 is SGHRS, CDR2 YFSETQ, per germline. V was pared by 0 bases and J by 2 bases, with 8 bases of the junction left unmatched. The CDR3 DNA reads as TGCGCCAGCAGCTTGGCCGGCGCGGGGGGATCCACAGATACGCAGTATTTT. This codes for CASSLAGAGGSTDTQYF.

The V and J genes are TRBV7-6 and TRBJ2-7; D remains ambiguous. Trimming stripped 1 base from V and 4 bases from J, with 8 bases between. The CDR3 is 13 residues long. CDR1 and CDR2 from the germline V gene are SGHVS and FNYEAQ. DNA for the CDR3: TGTGCCAGCAGCTTAGATGCAGGATACGAGCAGTACTTC. It specifies CASSLDAGYEQYF.

The chain is built from TRBV5-1 and TRBJ2-5; a weak D match, TRBD1 (6 bases). The J call may be wrong; the DNA end is better matched by TRBJ2-7. From germline, CDR1 is SGHRS and CDR2 YFSETQ. This CDR3 has 15 residues. The DNA of the CDR3 is TGCGCCAGCAGCTTGGTATCGGGACAATCCTACGAGCAGTACTTC. Protein: CASSLVSGQSYEQYF.

This chain connects TRBV19 to TRBJ1-6, with D possibly matching TRBD1 (5 bases). In germline, CDR1 is LNHDA, CDR2 SQIVND (reference sequence). The CDR3 totals 16 residues. The V end was cut by 3 bases, the J end by 9 bases, with 18 bases between. DNA for the CDR3: TGTGCCAGTAGTATGTCAGCAGGGAACATAGGTTCACCCCTCCACTTT. Its translation: CASSMSAGNIGSPLHF. Full variable domain (missing parts from reference TRBV19 and TRBJ1-6): DGGITQSPKYLFRKEGQNVTLSCEQNLNHDAMYWYRQDPGQGLRLIYYSQIVNDFQKGDIAEGYSVSREKKESFPLTVTSAQKNPTAFYLCASSMSAGNIGSPLHFGNGTRLTVT.

The CDR3 spells CASSPPIAGDTDTQYF. The CDR3 bases are TGCGCCAGCAGCCCCCCAATAGCGGGGGATACAGATACGCAGTATTTT. The chain uses TRBV5-1 and TRBJ2-3; TRBD2 agrees at 9 bases. The J segment lost 3 bases and the V segment lost 4 bases, leaving 9 bases of the junction unmatched. CDR1 is SGHRS, CDR2 YFSETQ, per germline. There are 16 residues in the CDR3.

This chain joins TRBV11-2 and TRBJ1-1; 9 positions agree with TRBD1. The germline CDR1 and CDR2 sequences are SGHAT and FQNNGV. With 0 bases clipped from V and 5 bases from J, the junction kept 7 bases outside the gene matches. The CDR3 runs to 16 residues. The chain's CDR3 is CASSLDRTGVVTEAFF. CDR3 coding DNA: TGTGCCAGCAGCTTAGACCGGACAGGGGTGGTGACTGAAGCTTTCTTT.

V is TRBV9 and J is TRBJ2-5; D may be TRBD2 (6 bases). Germline CDR1 SGDLS, CDR2 YYNGEE. Trimming removed 3 bases at V and 2 bases at J, with 8 bases between. The CDR3 consists of 13 residues. The CDR3 DNA follows: TGTGCCAGCAGCGACCGGGGGCAAGAGACCCAGTACTTC. Translation: CASSDRGQETQYF. The variable domain in full, with the rest retrieved from reference TRBV9 and TRBJ2-5, is DSGVTQTPKHLITATGQRVTLRCSPRSGDLSVYWYQQSLDQGLQFLIQYYNGEERAKGNILERFSAQQFPDLHSELNLSSLELGDSALYFCASSDRGQETQYFGPGTRLLVL.

The J gene is TRBJ2-1, the V gene TRBV6-5; TRBD2 is a possible D gene (7 bases). Looked up from germline, CDR1 is MNHEY and CDR2 is SVGAGI. The CDR3 has 16 residues. The V end was cut by 2 bases, the J end by 8 bases, with 19 bases between. CDR3 region: CASSYGGASRVHEQFF. DNA for the CDR3: TGTGCCAGCAGTTACGGGGGGGCTAGCCGGGTTCATGAGCAGTTCTTC.

V usage is TRBV5-1 and J usage is TRBJ2-2; D unresolved. The CDR3 is 16 amino acids. Germline CDR1 is SGHRS and CDR2 is YFSETQ. V was clipped by 2 bases and J by 0 bases, with 11 bases between them. The DNA for the CDR3 is TGCGCCAGCAGCTTACAAGCGATCGCGAACACCGGGGAGCTGTTTTTT. Residues: CASSLQAIANTGELFF. Drawing the rest from reference TRBV5-1 and TRBJ2-2, the complete variable domain is KAGVTQTPRYLIKTRGQQVTLSCSPISGHRSVSWYQQTPGQGLQFLFEYFSETQRNKGNFPGRFSGRQFSNSRSEMNVSTLELGDSALYLCASSLQAIANTGELFFGEGSRLTVL.

This chain connects TRBV10-1 to TRBJ2-1, with D perhaps matching TRBD2 (6 bases). CDR1 is WNHNN, CDR2 SYGVQD, per germline (reference sequence). Trimming took off 0 bases at V and 9 bases at J, with 12 bases between the two ends. The length of the CDR3 is 14 residues. CDR3 loop: CASSESGVGGEQFF. For the CDR3, the DNA is TGCGCCAGCAGTGAGTCTGGGGTCGGGGGTGAGCAGTTCTTC.

V usage is TRBV6-5 and J usage is TRBJ1-6, with D unclear. This CDR3 is 14 amino acids long. Looked up from germline, CDR1 is MNHEY and CDR2 is SVGAGI. Trimming shortened V by 2 bases and J by 2 bases, and 4 bases separated the two germline ends. CDR3 region: CASSYAAYNSPLHF. The CDR3 DNA sequence: TGTGCCAGCAGTTACGCAGCCTATAATTCACCCCTCCACTTT.

The V gene is TRBV19, the J gene TRBJ1-5; 7 nucleotides match TRBD1. This CDR3 comprises 15 residues. Germline V lookup: CDR1 LNHDA, CDR2 SQIVND (reference sequence). V dropped 11 bases and J dropped 3; count of bases not matched to a gene: 13. CDR3 coding DNA: TGTGCCGTAAGTCAAACAGGGGCCCTCAATCAGCCCCAGCATTTT. Protein sequence: CAVSQTGALNQPQHF.

This chain uses TRBV7-3 with TRBJ2-1; D unclear. This CDR3 region has 15 residues. The V end was cut by 3 bases, the J end by 0 bases, with 9 bases between. Germline CDR1 and CDR2: SGHTA and FQGTGA. The CDR3 DNA sequence: TGTGCCAGCAGCTTTACCTTTAGCTCCTACAATGAGCAGTTCTTC. Translation gives CASSFTFSSYNEQFF.

The chain combines TRBV19 with TRBJ1-1; TRBD1 matches 8 bases. CDR1 is LNHDA and CDR2 is SQIVND in the germline V gene (reference sequence). Trimming cost V 9 bases and J 4 bases; bases outside gene matches: 13. CDR3 length: 15 amino acids. CDR3 nucleotides: TGTGCCAGCGCAGCGATCACAGGGGGAGGCACTGAAGCTTTCTTT. Protein: CASAAITGGGTEAFF.

The gene calls are TRBV5-1 and TRBJ1-2; possibly TRBD1 for D (6 bases). Germline values: CDR1 SGHRS, CDR2 YFSETQ. V was pared by 1 base and J by 4 bases, with 11 bases between. The CDR3 length is 14 residues. CDR3 loop: CASSLFTGLYGYTF. The CDR3 DNA sequence: TGCGCCAGCAGCTTGTTCACAGGGCTCTATGGCTACACCTTC.

The chain uses TRBV19 and TRBJ2-7, with a weak D call TRBD1 (5 bases). Germline V CDR1 and CDR2: LNHDA, SQIVND (reference sequence). The V end lost 6 bases, the J end lost 1 base, and 19 bases lay between the germline ends. This CDR3 has 16 amino acids. In nucleotides, the CDR3 is TGTGCCAGTAGCCCCTTGTGGGGAAGGGGATCCTACGAGCAGTACTTC. The encoded protein is CASSPLWGRGSYEQYF.

This clone was seen only a few times. This rearrangement joins TRBV10-3 to TRBJ2-7, with unresolved D. CDR3 length: 11 residues. V shed 2 bases and J shed 8 bases, with 7 bases lying between them. Germline V gene data show CDR1 as ENHRY and CDR2 as SYGVKD. In DNA, the CDR3 is TGTGCCATCAGTGAGAGCCGTCAGCAGTACTTC. It specifies CAISESRQQYF.

The chain is built from TRBV7-9 and TRBJ1-3; D unclear. Between the trimmed V and J ends, which lost 2 bases and 0 bases, there was a span of 8 bases. The CDR3 runs to 15 residues. From germline, CDR1 is SEHNR and CDR2 FQNEAQ (reference sequence). The CDR3 here is CASSLRESSGNTIYF. The DNA for the CDR3 is TGTGCCAGCAGCTTACGTGAGTCCTCTGGAAACACCATATATTTT.